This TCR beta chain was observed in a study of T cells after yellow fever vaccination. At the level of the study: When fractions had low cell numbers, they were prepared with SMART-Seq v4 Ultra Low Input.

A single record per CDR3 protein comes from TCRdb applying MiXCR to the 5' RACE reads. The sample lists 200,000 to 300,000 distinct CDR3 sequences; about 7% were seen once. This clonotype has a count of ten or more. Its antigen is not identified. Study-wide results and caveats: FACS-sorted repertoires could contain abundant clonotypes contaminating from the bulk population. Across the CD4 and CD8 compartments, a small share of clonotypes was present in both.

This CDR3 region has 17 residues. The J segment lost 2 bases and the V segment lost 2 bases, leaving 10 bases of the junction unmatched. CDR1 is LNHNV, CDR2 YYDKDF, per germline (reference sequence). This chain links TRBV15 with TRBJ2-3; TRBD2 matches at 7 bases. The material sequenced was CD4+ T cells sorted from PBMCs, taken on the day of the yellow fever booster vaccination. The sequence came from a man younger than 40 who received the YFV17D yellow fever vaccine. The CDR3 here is CATSRQSGITFTDTQYF. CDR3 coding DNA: TGTGCCACCAGCAGACAGAGCGGGATTACCTTCACAGATACGCAGTATTTT.